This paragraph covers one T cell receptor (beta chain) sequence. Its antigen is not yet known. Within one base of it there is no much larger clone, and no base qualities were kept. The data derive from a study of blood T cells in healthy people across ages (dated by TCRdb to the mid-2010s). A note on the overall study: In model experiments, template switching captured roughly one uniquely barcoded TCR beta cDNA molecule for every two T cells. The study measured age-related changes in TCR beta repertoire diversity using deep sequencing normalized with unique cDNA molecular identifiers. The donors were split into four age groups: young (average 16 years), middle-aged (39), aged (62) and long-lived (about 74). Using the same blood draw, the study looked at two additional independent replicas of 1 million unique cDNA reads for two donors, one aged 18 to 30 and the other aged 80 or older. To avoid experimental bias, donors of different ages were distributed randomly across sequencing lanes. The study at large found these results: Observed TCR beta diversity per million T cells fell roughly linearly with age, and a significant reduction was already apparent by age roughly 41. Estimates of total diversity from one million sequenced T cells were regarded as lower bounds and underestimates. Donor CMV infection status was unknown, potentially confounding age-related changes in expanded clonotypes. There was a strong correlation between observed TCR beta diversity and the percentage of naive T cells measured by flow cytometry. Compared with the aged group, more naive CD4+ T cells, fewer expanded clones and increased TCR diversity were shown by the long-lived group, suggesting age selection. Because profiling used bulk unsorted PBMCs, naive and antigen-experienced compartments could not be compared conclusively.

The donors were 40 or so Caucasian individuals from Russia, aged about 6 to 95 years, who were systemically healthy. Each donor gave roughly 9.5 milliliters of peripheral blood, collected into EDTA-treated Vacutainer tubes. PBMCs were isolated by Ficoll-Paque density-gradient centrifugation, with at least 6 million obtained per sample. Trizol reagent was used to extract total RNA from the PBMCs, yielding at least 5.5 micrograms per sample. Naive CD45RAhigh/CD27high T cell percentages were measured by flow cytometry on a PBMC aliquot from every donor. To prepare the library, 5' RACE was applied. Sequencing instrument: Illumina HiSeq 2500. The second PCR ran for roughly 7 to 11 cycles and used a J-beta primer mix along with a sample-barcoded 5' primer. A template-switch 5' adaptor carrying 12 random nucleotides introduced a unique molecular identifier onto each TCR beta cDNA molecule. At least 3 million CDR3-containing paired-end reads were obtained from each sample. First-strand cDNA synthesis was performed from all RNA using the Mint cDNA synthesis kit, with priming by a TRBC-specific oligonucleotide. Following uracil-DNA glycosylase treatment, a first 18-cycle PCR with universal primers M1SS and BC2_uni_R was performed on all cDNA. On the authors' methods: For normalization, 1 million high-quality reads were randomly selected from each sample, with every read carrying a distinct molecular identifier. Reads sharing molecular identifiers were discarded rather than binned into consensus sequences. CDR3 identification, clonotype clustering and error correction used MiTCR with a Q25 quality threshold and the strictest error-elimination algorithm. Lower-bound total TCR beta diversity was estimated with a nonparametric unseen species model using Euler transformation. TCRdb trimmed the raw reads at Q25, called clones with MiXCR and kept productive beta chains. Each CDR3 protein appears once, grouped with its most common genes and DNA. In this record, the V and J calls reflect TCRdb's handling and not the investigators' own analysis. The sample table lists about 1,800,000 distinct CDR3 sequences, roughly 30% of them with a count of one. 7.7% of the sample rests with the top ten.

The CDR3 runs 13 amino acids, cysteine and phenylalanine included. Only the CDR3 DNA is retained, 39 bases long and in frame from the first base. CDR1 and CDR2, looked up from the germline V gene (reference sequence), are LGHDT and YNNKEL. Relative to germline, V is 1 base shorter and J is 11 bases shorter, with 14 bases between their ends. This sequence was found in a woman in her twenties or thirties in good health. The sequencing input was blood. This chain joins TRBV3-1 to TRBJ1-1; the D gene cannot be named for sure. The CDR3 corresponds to CASSQGSPRQAFF. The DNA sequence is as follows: TGTGCCAGCAGCCAAGGGTCTCCCCGGCAGGCTTTCTTT. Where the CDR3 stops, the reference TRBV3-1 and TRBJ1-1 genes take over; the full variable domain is DTAVSQTPKYLVTQMGNDKSIKCEQNLGHDTMYWYKQDSKKFLKIMFSYNNKELIINETVPNRFSPKSPDKAHLNLHINSLELGDSAVYFCASSQGSPRQAFFGQGTRLTVV.